This section outlines one TCR beta chain sequence together with its context. These data are taken from a study of blood T cell repertoires in COVID-19. With V trimmed by 5 bases and J by 2 bases, 3 bases remained unmatched. In germline, CDR1 is MNHEY, CDR2 SMNVEV (reference sequence). CDR3 size: 15 residues. Assay: immunoSEQ multiplex PCR; the TCRdb copy retains only in-frame clones and omits some. Here the sample spans around 330,000 clones, 85% being singletons. The rearrangement joins TRBV27 to TRBJ1-1; 12 bases agree with TRBD1. This clonotype was sampled from a woman aged 30 to 39 who had been exposed to COVID-19. Sequencing was done on a sample of PBMCs or T cells enriched from blood (not recorded which). The CDR3 DNA follows: TGTGCCAGCAGTCAAGGGACAGGGGGCAACACTGAAGCTTTCTTT. It encodes CASSQGTGGNTEAFF.